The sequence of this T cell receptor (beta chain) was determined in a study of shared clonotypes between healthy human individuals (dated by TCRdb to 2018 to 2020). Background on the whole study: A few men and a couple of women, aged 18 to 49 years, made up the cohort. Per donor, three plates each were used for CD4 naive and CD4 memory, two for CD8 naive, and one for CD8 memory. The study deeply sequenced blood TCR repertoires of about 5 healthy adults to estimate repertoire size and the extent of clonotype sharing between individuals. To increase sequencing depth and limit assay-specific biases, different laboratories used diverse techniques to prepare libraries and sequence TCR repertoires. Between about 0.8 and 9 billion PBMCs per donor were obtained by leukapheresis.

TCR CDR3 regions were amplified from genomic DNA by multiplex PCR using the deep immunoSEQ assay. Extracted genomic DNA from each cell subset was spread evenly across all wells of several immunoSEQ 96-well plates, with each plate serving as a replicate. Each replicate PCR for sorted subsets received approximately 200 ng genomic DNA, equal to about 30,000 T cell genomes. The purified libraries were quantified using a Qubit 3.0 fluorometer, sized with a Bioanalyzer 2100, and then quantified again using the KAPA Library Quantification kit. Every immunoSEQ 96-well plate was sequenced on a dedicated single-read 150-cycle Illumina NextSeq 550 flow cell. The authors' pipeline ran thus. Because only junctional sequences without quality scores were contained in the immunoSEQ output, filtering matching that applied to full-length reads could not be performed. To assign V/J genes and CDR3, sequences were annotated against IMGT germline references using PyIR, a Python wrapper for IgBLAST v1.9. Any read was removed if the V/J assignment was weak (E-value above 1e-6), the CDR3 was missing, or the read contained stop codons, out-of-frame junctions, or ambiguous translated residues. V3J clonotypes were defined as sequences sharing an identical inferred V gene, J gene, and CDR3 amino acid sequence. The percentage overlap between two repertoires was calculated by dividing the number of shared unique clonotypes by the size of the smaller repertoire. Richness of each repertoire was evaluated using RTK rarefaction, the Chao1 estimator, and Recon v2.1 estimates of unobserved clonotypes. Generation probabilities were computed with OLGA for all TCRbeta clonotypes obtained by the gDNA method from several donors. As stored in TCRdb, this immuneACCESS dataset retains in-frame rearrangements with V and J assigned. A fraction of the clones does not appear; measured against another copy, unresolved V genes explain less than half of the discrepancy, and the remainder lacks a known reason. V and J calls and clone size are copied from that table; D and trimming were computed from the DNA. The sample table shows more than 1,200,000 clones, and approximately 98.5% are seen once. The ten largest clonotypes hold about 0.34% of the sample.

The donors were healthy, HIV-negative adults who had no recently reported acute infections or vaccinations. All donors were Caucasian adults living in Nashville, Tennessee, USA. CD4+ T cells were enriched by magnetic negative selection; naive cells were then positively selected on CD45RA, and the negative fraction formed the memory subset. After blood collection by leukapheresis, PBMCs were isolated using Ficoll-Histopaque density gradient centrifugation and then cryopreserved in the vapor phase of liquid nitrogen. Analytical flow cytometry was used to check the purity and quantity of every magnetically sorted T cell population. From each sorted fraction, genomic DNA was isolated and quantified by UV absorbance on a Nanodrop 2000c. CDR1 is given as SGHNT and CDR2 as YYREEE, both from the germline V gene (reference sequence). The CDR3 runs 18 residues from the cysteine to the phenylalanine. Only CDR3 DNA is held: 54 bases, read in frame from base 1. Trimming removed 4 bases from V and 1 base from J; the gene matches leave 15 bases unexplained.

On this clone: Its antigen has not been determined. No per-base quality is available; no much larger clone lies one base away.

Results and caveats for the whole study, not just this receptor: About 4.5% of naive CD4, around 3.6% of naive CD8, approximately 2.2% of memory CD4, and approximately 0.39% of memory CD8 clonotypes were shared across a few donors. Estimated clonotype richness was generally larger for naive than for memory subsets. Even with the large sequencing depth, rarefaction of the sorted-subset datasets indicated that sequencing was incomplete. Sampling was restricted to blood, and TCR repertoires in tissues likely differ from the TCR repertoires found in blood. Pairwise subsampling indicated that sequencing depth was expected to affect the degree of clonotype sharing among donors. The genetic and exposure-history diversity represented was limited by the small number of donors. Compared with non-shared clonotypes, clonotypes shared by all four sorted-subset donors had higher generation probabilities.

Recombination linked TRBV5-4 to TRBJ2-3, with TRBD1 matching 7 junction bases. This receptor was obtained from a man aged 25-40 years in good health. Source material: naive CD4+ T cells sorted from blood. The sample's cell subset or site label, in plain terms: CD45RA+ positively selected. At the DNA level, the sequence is TGTGCCAGCAGCCAGGACAGGCAAAGTTTGGCGGGCACAGATACGCAGTATTTT. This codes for CASSQDRQSLAGTDTQYF. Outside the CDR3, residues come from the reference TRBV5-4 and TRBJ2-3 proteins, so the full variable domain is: ETGVTQSPTHLIKTRGQQVTLRCSSQSGHNTVSWYQQALGQGPQFIFQYYREEENGRGNFPPRFSGLQFPNYSSELNVNALELDDSALYLCASSQDRQSLAGTDTQYFGPGTRLTVL.